Listed below are T cell receptor beta chains from one sample, sequenced in a study of patients and donors after allogeneic stem cell transplantation. Via MiXCR, TCRdb re-called the RT-PCR reads, giving one row per CDR3 protein. Of about a million distinct CDR3 sequences in the sample, approximately 18% were seen once. Material: blood, either unsorted or a sorted T cell fraction (not recorded which). The receptors were gathered from a human donor who was either an allogeneic HSCT recipient or a stem cell or donor lymphocyte infusion donor (not recorded which). It is not recorded whose cells these are; they may come from a transplant donor. Both conserved end residues are part of each CDR3. D genes are given only for firm matches. Clone sizes are given selectively: once, few, many, or a class where the clone is expanded.

V gene	clone size	D gene	J gene	CDR3 protein	CDR3 DNA
TRBV4-3	few	NA	TRBJ2-7	CASSQAWGLIYEQYF	TGCGCCAGCAGCCAAGCGTGGGGCCTTATCTACGAGCAGTACTTC
TRBV7-3	few	NA	TRBJ2-1	CASSLSGTYSYNEQFF	TGTGCCAGCAGCTTATCAGGGACATACTCCTACAATGAGCAGTTCTTC
TRBV4-2	many	NA	TRBJ1-2	CASSQVGVEKGWGYGYTF	TGTGCCAGCAGCCAGGTCGGGGTCGAGAAGGGGTGGGGCTATGGCTACACCTTC
TRBV20-1	NA	NA	TRBJ1-2	CSARDYSAGANYGYTF	TGCAGTGCTAGAGATTATTCGGCAGGAGCTAACTATGGCTACACCTTC
TRBV2	few	NA	TRBJ1-2	CASSVQGTTGYTF	TGTGCCAGCAGTGTACAGGGTACGACTGGCTACACCTTC
TRBV9	few	NA	TRBJ2-6	CASSVAVSGANVLTF	TGTGCCAGCAGCGTAGCTGTCTCTGGGGCCAACGTCCTGACTTTC
TRBV5-1	many	NA	TRBJ2-1	CASTRQNEQFF	TGCGCCAGCACCCGACAGAATGAGCAGTTCTTC
TRBV14	few	NA	TRBJ2-6	CASSKGGGSGANVLTF	TGTGCCAGCAGTAAGGGAGGTGGCTCTGGGGCCAACGTCCTGACTTTC
TRBV25-1	NA	NA	TRBJ1-4	CASSVRGITNEKLFF	TGTGCCAGCAGTGTTCGGGGGATAACTAATGAAAAACTGTTTTTT
TRBV12-3/TRBV12-4	many	TRBD2	TRBJ2-1	CASSQRTSGGNNSEFF	TGTGCCAGCAGTCAGCGGACTAGCGGGGGGAATAATAGTGAGTTCTTC
TRBV30	NA	NA	TRBJ2-2	CAWTLKRNTGELFF	TGTGCCTGGACCCTAAAGAGGAACACCGGGGAGCTGTTTTTT
TRBV2	few	TRBD2	TRBJ2-1	CAGSGLAGPNEQFF	TGTGCCGGATCAGGACTAGCGGGACCAAATGAGCAGTTCTTC
TRBV7-2	few	NA	TRBJ2-1	CASSSTQGYEQFF	TGTGCCAGCAGCTCGACTCAGGGTTATGAGCAGTTCTTC
TRBV12-3/TRBV12-4	few	NA	TRBJ2-7	CASSPLGGRADPYEQYF	TGTGCCAGCAGCCCCTTAGGCGGACGGGCGGATCCCTACGAGCAGTACTTC
TRBV3-1	few	TRBD1	TRBJ2-2	CASSQDRGQTGELFF	TGTGCCAGCAGCCAAGACCGGGGACAGACCGGGGAGCTGTTTTTT
TRBV24-1	many	TRBD1	TRBJ2-1	CATSDRGRYNEQFF	TGTGCCACCAGTGACAGGGGGCGGTACAATGAGCAGTTCTTC
TRBV27	few	NA	TRBJ2-3	CASSFLGRRTDTQYF	TGTGCCAGCAGCTTTTTAGGGCGCCGCACAGATACGCAGTATTTT
TRBV7-8	few	NA	TRBJ1-5	CASSLDKGGQPQHF	TGTGCCAGCAGCTTAGATAAGGGGGGCCAGCCCCAGCATTTT
TRBV7-9	few	TRBD2	TRBJ2-7	CASSLGTSGRVYEQYF	TGTGCCAGCAGCTTAGGGACTAGCGGGAGGGTCTACGAGCAGTACTTC
TRBV9	NA	TRBD1	TRBJ2-2	CASSATGSEPGELFF	TGTGCCAGCAGCGCGACAGGGAGTGAACCCGGGGAGCTGTTTTTT
TRBV29-1	NA	TRBD1	TRBJ1-2	CSEEGQGVYGYTF	TGCAGCGAAGAGGGACAGGGCGTCTATGGCTACACCTTC
TRBV6-5	NA	TRBD1	TRBJ1-1	CASSYRWDRDSEAFF	TGTGCCAGCAGTTACCGGTGGGACAGGGATTCAGAAGCTTTCTTT
TRBV3-1	few	NA	TRBJ2-7	CASSPDDRPYEQYF	TGTGCCAGCAGCCCTGACGACAGGCCCTACGAGCAGTACTTC
TRBV7-3	few	NA	TRBJ2-3	CTPGAASTDTQYF	TGTACCCCTGGAGCGGCTAGCACAGATACGCAGTATTTT
TRBV15	few	TRBD2	TRBJ2-5	CATSRGEGAGTETQYF	TGTGCCACCAGCAGAGGGGAGGGAGCTGGAACGGAGACCCAGTACTTC
TRBV11-1	NA	NA	TRBJ2-7	CASSATGRGTRHEQYF	TGTGCCAGCAGCGCCACAGGGAGAGGAACGAGGCACGAGCAGTACTTC
TRBV3-1	NA	TRBD2	TRBJ2-7	CASSQLREGPFEQYF	TGTGCCAGCAGCCAATTGCGGGAGGGCCCCTTCGAGCAGTACTTC
TRBV6-2/TRBV6-3	few	NA	TRBJ2-1	CASSYSGQSRYNEQFF	TGTGCCAGCAGTTACTCCGGACAGAGCCGTTACAATGAGCAGTTCTTC
TRBV12-3/TRBV12-4	few	NA	TRBJ2-3	CASTRSRGAGDTQYF	TGTGCCAGCACCCGGAGCCGGGGGGCCGGGGATACGCAGTATTTT
TRBV20-1	few	NA	TRBJ2-7	CSARNPTGTDEQYF	TGCAGTGCTAGGAACCCGACAGGCACCGACGAGCAGTACTTC
TRBV12-3/TRBV12-4	few	NA	TRBJ1-4	CASSPKEGWKKLFF	TGTGCCAGCAGCCCTAAGGAGGGTTGGAAAAAACTGTTTTTT